This TCR beta chain was obtained from a study of response to subunit inactivated influenza vaccine. Study results and limitations: The authors offered the suggestion that each seasonal influenza vaccination recruits few new T cells.

The CDR3 loop spans 18 amino acids. CDR1 SGHRS and CDR2 YFSETQ come from the germline V gene. V dropped 0 bases and J dropped 0 bases, with 16 bases sitting between them. This clonotype showed up just a few times. The antigen is unknown. MiXCR, run by TCRdb on the RT-PCR reads, gives a single entry per CDR3 protein. The sample records around 530,000 distinct CDR3 sequences, 15% to 20% being singletons. Sequenced material: CD4+ T cells sorted from PBMCs, taken 23 months after vaccination. The source is a man aged 45 to 70 who received an inactivated influenza vaccine. The genes are TRBV5-1 and TRBJ2-4, with D perhaps TRBD1 (5 bases). In DNA, the CDR3 is TGCGCCAGCAGCTTGGTTTCCACACTGGGGCTAGCCAAAAACATTCAGTACTTC. This translates into CASSLVSTLGLAKNIQYF.